A single sample is the source of the 18 T cell receptor beta chains below, sequenced in a study of post-analysis software for immune sequencing data. Prepared libraries of TCR beta cDNA carried unique molecular identifiers. TCRdb independently ran MiXCR on the PCR reads; one entry per CDR3 protein. The table lists 170,000 or so distinct CDR3 sequences, roughly 31% of them singletons. These receptors lack a known antigen. Study-level findings and limits: TRBV5-6, TRBV5-1 and TRBV20-1 belonged to a set of roughly 5 TRBV segments that were more frequent in patients than controls.

Sequenced sample: blood. These receptors all stem from a girl between 5 and 17 years old with multiple sclerosis.

This clonotype occurred a few times. The V call is TRBV25-1, the J call TRBJ1-5, with D unresolved. Germline V gene sequence: CDR1 MGHDK, CDR2 SYGVNS. Trimming took 3 bases from V and 0 from J, leaving 3 bases between them. The CDR3 totals 13 residues. CDR3 residues: CASSDSSNQPQHF. The CDR3 nucleotides read TGTGCCAGCAGTGACAGTAGCAATCAGCCCCAGCATTTT.

The chain employs TRBV7-8 and TRBJ2-1; D uncertain. This CDR3 comprises 15 residues. From germline, CDR1 is SGHVS and CDR2 FQNEAQ. Trimming shortened V by 1 base and J by 5 bases, and 12 bases separated the two germline ends. As DNA, the CDR3 is TGTGCCAGCAGCTTAGGAGAGACGTACAACAATGAGCAGTTCTTC. It translates to CASSLGETYNNEQFF.

Worth noting for this clonotype: A much larger clone lies a single base off, so this may be a read error. The chain links TRBV7-8 to TRBJ2-6, with D perhaps matching TRBD1 (6 bases). The length of the CDR3 is 12 residues. The germline CDR1 and CDR2 sequences are SGHVS and FQNEAQ. The chain's CDR3 is CIIEVGANVLIF. The CDR3 DNA reads as TGTATTATAGAAGTGGGGGCCAACGTCCTGATTTTC.

The chain carries TRBV28 and TRBJ2-5; 9 positions match TRBD1. Germline V gene data show CDR1 as MDHEN and CDR2 as SYDVKM. V gave up 3 bases and J gave up 11 bases; unmatched junction bases: 16. This CDR3 comprises 16 residues. CDR3 DNA sequence: TGTGCCAGCAGTTTTTCCCCGGGACAGGGTGGCAATGAGCAGTACTTC. Translated: CASSFSPGQGGNEQYF.

The chain links TRBV6-2 or TRBV6-3 to TRBJ2-5; the D is unclear. The CDR3 runs to 12 residues. Per the germline V gene, CDR1 is MNHEY and CDR2 is SVGEGT. The ends were cut back, 2 bases at V and 1 base at J, with 2 bases in the middle. The CDR3 DNA reads TGTGCCAGCAGTTACGGCCAAGAGACCCAGTACTTC. Protein product: CASSYGQETQYF.

The chain joins TRBV20-1 to TRBJ1-5, with TRBD1 matching over 7 bases. CDR3 length: 16 amino acids. Germline assignment: CDR1 DFQATT and CDR2 SNEGSKA (reference sequence). V was clipped by 1 base and J by 0 bases; unmatched bases: 6. The DNA of the CDR3 is TGCAGTGCTAGAGTCGCCGGGACAGATAGCAATCAGCCCCAGCATTTT. As protein: CSARVAGTDSNQPQHF.

As to this clonotype: The junction differs from germline at one of its ends, possibly a read error. In DNA, the CDR3 is TGCGCCAGCACCCTGGCAGGGGCGACCTATAATCCACCCCTCCACTTT. This gives the protein CASTLAGATYNPPLHF. J is TRBJ1-6 and V is TRBV5-1, with D possibly TRBD1 on 6 matching bases. The CDR3 runs 16 residues. CDR1 and CDR2 from the germline V gene are SGHRS and YFSETQ. The variable domain in full, with the rest retrieved from reference TRBV5-1 and TRBJ1-6, is KAGVTQTPRYLIKTRGQQVTLSCSPISGHRSVSWYQQTPGQGLQFLFEYFSETQRNKGNFPGRFSGRQFSNSRSEMNVSTLELGDSALYLCASTLAGATYNPPLHFGNGTRLTVT.

This clonotype was seen ten or more times. V gene TRBV12-3 or TRBV12-4 combines with J gene TRBJ2-1; TRBD2 matches at 10 bases. J was trimmed by 6 bases and V by 5 bases; bases with no gene match: 4. This CDR3 spans 14 amino acids. This CDR3 reads CASSPSGSFNEQFF. The CDR3, as DNA: TGTGCCAGCAGTCCTAGCGGGAGTTTCAATGAGCAGTTCTTC.

This clonotype was picked up many times. The chain links TRBV20-1 to TRBJ2-1; 8 nucleotides line up with TRBD1. Germline CDR1 DFQATT, CDR2 SNEGSKA (reference sequence). The CDR3 is 12 residues long. This CDR3 reads CSGQGDYNEQFF. The CDR3 DNA reads TGCAGCGGACAGGGCGACTACAATGAGCAGTTCTTC.

Many counts were recorded for this clonotype. The rearrangement joins TRBV5-1 to TRBJ2-7; D is ambiguous. The CDR3 contains 13 residues. V lost 0 bases, J lost 1 base, and 5 bases lay in between. Germline loops: CDR1 SGHRS, CDR2 YFSETQ. This CDR3 is CASSLAESYEQYF. CDR3 coding DNA: TGCGCCAGCAGCTTGGCGGAGTCCTACGAGCAGTACTTC. Supplemented by reference TRBV5-1 and TRBJ2-7, the full variable domain reads KAGVTQTPRYLIKTRGQQVTLSCSPISGHRSVSWYQQTPGQGLQFLFEYFSETQRNKGNFPGRFSGRQFSNSRSEMNVSTLELGDSALYLCASSLAESYEQYFGPGTRLTVT.

This clonotype showed up just a few times. The CDR3 protein is CASSWTSGSAADTQYF. As DNA, the CDR3 is TGCGCCAGCAGCTGGACTAGCGGGAGTGCGGCAGATACGCAGTATTTT. The chain employs TRBV5-1 and TRBJ2-3; 13 bases are a match to TRBD2. The germline V gene encodes CDR1 SGHRS and CDR2 YFSETQ. The length of the CDR3 is 16 residues. V lost 3 bases and J lost 4; bases outside the gene matches: 5.

This clonotype was counted between two and nine times. The chain joins TRBV3-1 to TRBJ1-5, with 9 bases matching TRBD1. Per the germline V gene, CDR1 is LGHDT and CDR2 is YNNKEL (reference sequence). The length of the CDR3 is 15 residues. Trimming at V came to 4 bases and at J to 4 bases, leaving 5 bases not matched to a gene. The CDR3 sequence: CASSPRTGVNQPQHF. As DNA, the CDR3 is TGTGCCAGCAGCCCCCGGACAGGGGTTAATCAGCCCCAGCATTTT.

This clonotype occurred many times. The chain carries TRBV10-2 and TRBJ1-5; D unclear. The germline V gene encodes CDR1 WSHSY and CDR2 SAAADI. This CDR3 spans 14 amino acids. The V end was cut by 6 bases, the J end by 6 bases, with 15 bases between. The CDR3 sequence: CASSKGTVGQPQHF. The CDR3 DNA reads as TGCGCCAGCAGCAAGGGCACGGTAGGTCAGCCCCAGCATTTT.

This clonotype was observed many times. This chain uses TRBV7-9 with TRBJ2-5, with unresolved D. Germline V gene data show CDR1 as SEHNR and CDR2 as FQNEAQ (reference sequence). V lost 5 bases to trimming and J lost 11 bases, with 18 bases between them. The CDR3 has 13 amino acids. DNA of the CDR3: TGTGCCAGCAGCCAAGGAATCGGGCAGAGACAGTACTTC. It specifies CASSQGIGQRQYF.

In its sample, this clonotype was seen many times. The V and J genes are TRBV13 and TRBJ2-1; D may correspond to TRBD1 or TRBD2 (5 bases each). Trimming removed 5 bases at V and 7 bases at J, with 18 bases between. This CDR3 has 15 amino acids. CDR1 PRHDT and CDR2 FYEKMQ come from the germline V gene (reference sequence). The CDR3 nucleotides are TGTGCCAGCAGCCACCGGGACCCAGATAAGAATGAGCAGTTCTTC. Amino acids: CASSHRDPDKNEQFF.

This clonotype was counted only a few times. The chain recombines TRBV18 with TRBJ2-7; 16 positions match TRBD2. The V segment lost 0 bases and the J segment 5 bases; nucleotides outside the gene matches: 1. The CDR3 has 16 amino acids. The germline gives CDR1 KGHSH, CDR2 LQKENI. CDR3: CASSPPGTSGRDEQYF. The CDR3 coding sequence is TGTGCCAGCTCACCACCTGGGACTAGCGGGAGGGACGAGCAGTACTTC.

This clonotype was detected many times. This chain uses TRBV5-5 with TRBJ2-3; 11 nucleotides align to TRBD2. Germline V gene sequence: CDR1 SGHKS, CDR2 YYEKEE (reference sequence). Trimming removed 6 bases from V and 2 bases from J; junction bases left unmatched: 20. The CDR3 extends over 20 amino acids. The CDR3 sequence: CASTPTHLGGLADLTDTQYF. For the CDR3, the DNA is TGTGCCAGCACCCCGACACATTTGGGGGGACTAGCGGACCTCACAGATACGCAGTATTTT.

This clonotype was found a few times. This rearrangement joins TRBV28 to TRBJ1-2, with 8 nucleotides matching TRBD1. CDR3 size: 16 residues. Germline CDR1 and CDR2: MDHEN and SYDVKM. V lost 8 bases to trimming and J lost 2 bases; unmatched junction nucleotides: 13. The CDR3 reads CASRMPGGESNYGYTF. CDR3 nucleotide sequence: TGTGCCAGCCGTATGCCAGGGGGCGAGAGCAACTATGGCTACACCTTC.